Following are 19 T cell receptor beta chains from one sample sequenced in a study of shared clonotypes between healthy human individuals. The data were produced by immunoSEQ multiplex PCR, yet TCRdb's version contains in-frame clones alone and is incomplete. The sample yields under 650,000 clones, 90% to 96% seen once. The specimen sequenced was naive CD4+ T cells sorted from blood. Stated subset: CD45RA+ positively selected. These receptors originate from a woman aged 30 to 39 in good health.

This chain uses TRBV11-3 with TRBJ2-2; 11 bases agree with TRBD1. The CDR3 runs to 15 residues. V was clipped by 5 bases and J by 6 bases; unmatched bases: 5. Per germline, CDR1 SGHNT and CDR2 YENEEA. CDR3 protein: CASSGGTGGPGELFF. CDR3 DNA: TGTGCCAGCAGCGGCGGGACAGGGGGTCCCGGGGAGCTGTTTTTT.

The genes are TRBV5-1 and TRBJ1-4; no clear D. The CDR3 extends over 14 amino acids. Germline CDR1 SGHRS, CDR2 YFSETQ. V dropped 0 bases and J dropped 7 bases, with 10 bases sitting between them. As DNA, the CDR3 is TGCGCCAGCAGCTTGGAAGGGATGGGTGAAAAACTGTTTTTT. It is translated as CASSLEGMGEKLFF.

The chain employs TRBV7-9 and TRBJ1-4, with 11 bases fitting TRBD1. The germline V gene encodes CDR1 SEHNR and CDR2 FQNEAQ (reference sequence). This CDR3 region has 14 residues. V gave up 5 bases and J gave up 8 bases; unmatched junction bases: 4. CDR3 DNA sequence: TGTGCCAGCAGCGGGACAGGGGGTGGCGAAAAACTGTTTTTT. Residues: CASSGTGGGEKLFF.

The chain uses TRBV29-1 and TRBJ2-7; D perhaps matches TRBD2 (6 bases). Trimming shortened V by 4 bases and J by 6 bases, and 19 bases separated the two germline ends. Germline V lookup: CDR1 SQVTM, CDR2 ANQGSEA. The CDR3 is 14 amino acids. The CDR3 nucleotides are TGCAGCGTTGTTTACGGGGGACGGACCCGCGAGCAGTACTTC. The encoded protein is CSVVYGGRTREQYF.

As for this clone: Other DNA sequences of this sample code for an identical CDR3. The chain employs TRBV28 and TRBJ2-7; no reliable D call. The CDR3 loop spans 12 amino acids. V was trimmed by 2 bases and J by 3 bases, leaving 5 bases between them. The germline V gene has CDR1 MDHEN and CDR2 SYDVKM. The CDR3 DNA sequence: TGTGCCAGCAGTTTAGGAAACTACGAGCAGTACTTC. This codes for CASSLGNYEQYF.

The V call is TRBV7-9, the J call TRBJ2-3; TRBD2 is a possible D gene (6 bases). The CDR3 is 16 residues long. CDR1 and CDR2 (germline): SEHNR, FQNEAQ (reference sequence). V was cut by 2 bases and J by 5 bases, with 17 bases left in between. The chain's CDR3 is CASSLKRRGRVDTQYF. The CDR3 DNA is TGTGCCAGCAGCTTAAAACGGCGGGGAAGGGTAGATACGCAGTATTTT.

This rearrangement joins TRBV7-8 to TRBJ2-1, with 7 bases fitting TRBD2. Losses at the gene ends were 0 bases for V and 3 bases for J; bases not matched to a gene: 11. The CDR3 totals 18 residues. In germline, CDR1 is SGHVS, CDR2 FQNEAQ. The chain's CDR3 is CASSLARFRAGFYNEQFF. As DNA, the CDR3 is TGTGCCAGCAGCTTAGCGCGGTTTCGAGCGGGATTCTACAATGAGCAGTTCTTC.

The chain links TRBV7-9 to TRBJ2-7, with D hard to call. Germline lookup yields CDR1 SEHNR and CDR2 FQNEAQ (reference sequence). This CDR3 has 11 residues. The V end lost 1 base, the J end lost 6 bases, and 4 bases lay between the germline ends. The CDR3 is CASSLVREQYF. The CDR3 coding sequence is TGTGCCAGCAGCTTAGTCCGCGAGCAGTACTTC.

This chain links TRBV28 with TRBJ2-7; perhaps TRBD2 as D (5 bases). The CDR3 sequence is 14 residues long. Germline lookup yields CDR1 MDHEN and CDR2 SYDVKM. The V gene lost 3 bases and the J gene lost 7 bases, with 16 bases spanning the gap. CDR3 region: CASSFRWIWEEQYF. The CDR3 DNA reads as TGTGCCAGCAGTTTCCGATGGATTTGGGAGGAGCAGTACTTC.

The V call is TRBV2, the J call TRBJ2-1, with 8 positions matching TRBD1. The CDR3 extends over 15 amino acids. Germline V gene sequence: CDR1 SNHLY, CDR2 FYNNEI. The trim removed 1 base at V and 4 bases at J, leaving 3 bases unmatched. In DNA, the CDR3 is TGTGCCAGCAGTGAAGACAGGGGGTCTTACAATGAGCAGTTCTTC. Amino acids: CASSEDRGSYNEQFF. Full variable domain (missing parts from reference TRBV2 and TRBJ2-1): EPEVTQTPSHQVTQMGQEVILRCVPISNHLYFYWYRQILGQKVEFLVSFYNNEISEKSEIFDDQFSVERPDGSNFTLKIRSTKLEDSAMYFCASSEDRGSYNEQFFGPGTRLTVL.

The chain links TRBV4-1 to TRBJ1-5; D is unresolved. The germline CDR1 and CDR2 sequences are MGHRA and YSYEKL. CDR3 length equals 15 residues. Trimming left V 4 bases short and J 7 bases short, with 17 bases between. CDR3 in DNA: TGCGCCAGCAGCCTCCGTTTAGGTGTCCGCCAGCCCCAGCATTTT. Encoded protein: CASSLRLGVRQPQHF.

To note about this clone: Other DNA sequences in this specimen translate into the identical CDR3. This chain's CDR3 is CASRSSGANVLTF. The CDR3 DNA reads as TGTGCCAGTCGTAGCTCTGGGGCCAACGTCCTGACTTTC. V gene TRBV19 combines with J gene TRBJ2-6; no definite D call. The CDR3 is 13 residues long. CDR1 LNHDA and CDR2 SQIVND come from the germline V gene (reference sequence). Trimming took off 8 bases at V and 0 bases at J, with 5 bases between the two ends. The full variable domain, completed using reference TRBV19 and TRBJ2-6, is DGGITQSPKYLFRKEGQNVTLSCEQNLNHDAMYWYRQDPGQGLRLIYYSQIVNDFQKGDIAEGYSVSREKKESFPLTVTSAQKNPTAFYLCASRSSGANVLTFGAGSRLTVL.

V usage is TRBV7-8 and J usage is TRBJ2-3; D not certain. Germline lookup yields CDR1 SGHVS and CDR2 FQNEAQ. This CDR3 comprises 15 residues. V lost 5 bases, J lost 5 bases, and 17 bases lay in between. The CDR3 loop is CASSPSWVVRDTQYF. Here the CDR3 DNA reads TGTGCCAGCAGCCCGTCTTGGGTAGTCCGAGATACGCAGTATTTT.

This clone has more than one count but fewer than ten. V and J are TRBV6-5 and TRBJ2-7; D is undetermined. V dropped 6 bases and J dropped 5 bases, with 14 bases sitting between them. The CDR3 extends over 13 amino acids. Germline values: CDR1 MNHEY, CDR2 SVGAGI. For the CDR3, the DNA is TGTGCCAGCAGCTCCCTTCGTGCGGACGAGCAGTACTTC. It codes for CASSSLRADEQYF.

The chain links TRBV7-9 to TRBJ1-1, with 8 bases matching TRBD1. This CDR3 is built from 15 residues. The junction had 9 bases not matched to a gene; V was cut back by 5 bases and J by 4 bases. Germline CDR1 reads SEHNR; CDR2 reads FQNEAQ (reference sequence). CDR3 sequence: CASSVSGTGATEAFF. The CDR3 nucleotides read TGTGCCAGCAGCGTTAGCGGGACAGGAGCCACTGAAGCTTTCTTT.

In this sample, this clone turned up once. Since no conserved phenylalanine or tryptophan closes the CDR3, a read error is the likely cause. It is unclear where the CDR3 begins or ends on the DNA, so no DNA is shown, and the CDR3 is as TCRdb lists it. The chain uses TRBV18 and TRBJ1-2. Germline CDR1 KGHSH, CDR2 LQKENI. The CDR3 contains 12 residues when both ends are counted. The CDR3 sequence is CASSRTGTSPGL.

The V and J genes are TRBV7-2 and TRBJ2-5; the D is unclear. Trimming removed 5 bases at V and 4 bases at J, with 11 bases between. Germline V gives CDR1 SGHTA, CDR2 FQGNSA. The CDR3 extends over 13 amino acids. The CDR3, as DNA: TGTGCCAGCAGCCAAGACGGCCGAGAGACCCAGTACTTC. This encodes CASSQDGRETQYF.

The chain joins TRBV9 to TRBJ2-2; 11 positions match TRBD2. J was trimmed by 8 bases and V by 5 bases; bases with no gene match: 11. CDR3 length: 16 residues. The germline V gene encodes CDR1 SGDLS and CDR2 YYNGEE. CDR3 sequence reads: CASSGPLAGGRGELFF. The DNA for the CDR3 is TGTGCCAGCAGTGGACCTCTAGCGGGAGGTCGAGGGGAGCTGTTTTTT.

The V and J genes are TRBV6-6 and TRBJ1-5; D gene ambiguous. CDR3 length equals 13 residues. Germline assignment: CDR1 MNHNY and CDR2 SVGAGI (reference sequence). V was cut by 5 bases and J by 12 bases, with 17 bases left in between. The CDR3 DNA reads TGTGCCAGCAGTCACCGAGGGCTCGGTTACCAGCATTTT. Amino acid sequence: CASSHRGLGYQHF.